This TCR beta chain was identified in a study of T-cell memory formation after mild COVID-19. The CDR3 is 16 amino acids. Deletions cut 6 bases from V and 4 bases from J, with 21 bases between. Per germline, CDR1 KGHSH and CDR2 LQKENI. Via MiXCR, TCRdb re-called the 5' RACE reads, giving one row per CDR3 protein. The sample has about 390,000 distinct CDR3 sequences, approximately 16% seen once. Only a few counts were recorded for this clonotype. Input material: PBMCs or a T cell subset sorted from them (not recorded which). The chain is built from TRBV18 and TRBJ1-2; unclear D gene. The sequence was collected from a man aged 18 to 35 who had mild COVID-19 (a few samples of this study predate the infection). Cell type and time point are not known. CDR3 sequence: CASSVRTGQESYGYTF. The CDR3, as DNA: TGTGCCAGCTCCGTAAGGACCGGCCAGGAATCCTATGGCTACACCTTC.